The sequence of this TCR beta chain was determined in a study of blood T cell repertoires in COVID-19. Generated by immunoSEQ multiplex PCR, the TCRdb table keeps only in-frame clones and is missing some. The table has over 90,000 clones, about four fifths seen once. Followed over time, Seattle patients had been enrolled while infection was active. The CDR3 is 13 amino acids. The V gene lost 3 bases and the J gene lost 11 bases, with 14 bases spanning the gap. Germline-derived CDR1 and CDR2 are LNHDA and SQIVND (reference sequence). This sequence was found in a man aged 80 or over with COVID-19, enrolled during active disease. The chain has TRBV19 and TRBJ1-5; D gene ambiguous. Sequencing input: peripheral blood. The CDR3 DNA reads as TGTGCCAGTAGTATGGAGGACGGTGAAGCCCAGCATTTT. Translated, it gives CASSMEDGEAQHF.